Listed below are T cell receptor beta chains from one sample, sequenced in a study of CD8 T cells in ankylosing spondylitis. Using its own MiXCR run on the 5' RACE reads, TCRdb lists one record per CDR3 protein. The sample includes hundreds of thousands of distinct CDR3 sequences, over 9.5% of them seen just once. What was sequenced was blood, either unsorted or a sorted T cell fraction (not recorded which). These receptors came from a male donor with ankylosing spondylitis. CDR3s include the opening cysteine and the closing phenylalanine or tryptophan.

>15|TRBJ1-5|TRBV12-3/TRBV12-4
CASSSGQADPQPQHF
>15|TRBJ2-6|TRBV28
CASSLALGGANVLTF
>17|TRBJ1-6|TRBV7-2
CASSLRAGRDPNSPLHF
>11|TRBJ2-7|TRBV20-1
CSARVVYEQYF
>14|TRBJ1-2|TRBV20-1
CSARVGDEGYGYTF
>15|TRBJ2-3|TRBV4-3
CASSPKFRDTDTQYF
>14|TRBJ2-3|TRBV4-3
CASSHRHFTDTQYF
>15|TRBJ2-7|TRBV20-1
CSVWTSGRPGYEQYF
>15|TRBJ2-7|TRBV5-1
CASSLAGTVGYEQYF
>12|TRBJ1-2|TRBV6-5
CASSNSVGGYTF
>14|TRBJ2-7|TRBV6-1
CASKPRADSYEQYF
>16|TRBJ1-1|TRBV12-3/TRBV12-4
CASSLLSGGLDTEAFF
>15|TRBJ2-7|TRBV9
CASSVDGSVTYEQYF
>15|TRBJ2-3|TRBV29-1
CSVGVAGGQTDTQYF
>14|TRBJ1-4|TRBV4-3
CASSQVPGIEKLFF
>14|TRBJ2-2|TRBV6-1
CASQDRGGTGELFF
>14|TRBJ2-7|TRBV5-1
CASSPGQAAYEQYF
>15|TRBJ2-7|TRBV9
CASSPSTNRDGQQYF
>13|TRBJ1-2|TRBV20-1
CSARGGKNYGYTF
>15|TRBJ2-1|TRBV12-3/TRBV12-4
CASSLPGTLYNEQFF
>16|TRBJ1-4|TRBV18
CASSPFTGLSNEKLFF
>20|TRBJ2-3|TRBV10-3
CAISEFRFARTGSKADTQYF
>14|TRBJ2-6|TRBV20-1
CSAQTGSGANVLTF
>15|TRBJ2-5|TRBV5-1
CASSLLGLAQDTQYF
>17|TRBJ2-1|TRBV2
CASRARRLAGVENEQFF
>18|TRBJ2-5|TRBV11-1
CASSLWWGSGTAVETQYF
>14|TRBJ1-4|TRBV6-5
CASSWAGRGEKLFF
>13|TRBJ2-7|TRBV7-2
CASSLTSSGEQYF
>14|TRBJ2-1|TRBV5-1
CASSGLVAYNEQFF
>15|TRBJ1-1|TRBV4-2
CASSQNRGMNTEAFF
>17|TRBJ2-3|TRBV4-3
CASSQEGTGLGTDTQYF
>16|TRBJ2-1|TRBV7-2
CASSSPGQGARNEQFF
>11|TRBJ1-1|TRBV6-5
CASTRDGEAFF
>19|TRBJ1-4|TRBV10-3
CAISAHGDRAPSTNEKLFF
>15|TRBJ2-7|TRBV4-3
CASSLLYGPSYEQYF